The rows below give T cell receptor beta chains drawn from one sample of a study of blood T cell repertoires in COVID-19. TCRdb keeps only in-frame clones here, not all; method: immunoSEQ multiplex PCR. The sample includes about 140,000 clones, over 65% of them seen just once. The sample consisted of peripheral blood. These receptors came from a woman aged 80 or over with active or convalescent COVID-19. CDR3s include the opening cysteine and the closing phenylalanine or tryptophan. A D gene is named only where the DNA matches it firmly. The size entry is marked missing in some rows and otherwise reads once, few, many or a size class.

V gene	clone size	D gene	J gene	CDR3 length	CDR3 protein	CDR3 DNA
TRBV14	-	TRBD1	TRBJ1-5	20	CASSQDAPKPGTGVSQPQHF	TGTGCCAGCAGCCAAGATGCCCCTAAACCCGGGACAGGGGTGAGTCAGCCCCAGCATTTT
TRBV19	few	TRBD1	TRBJ1-2	14	CASSTRQGAYGYTF	TGTGCCAGTAGCACCAGACAGGGGGCATATGGCTACACCTTC
TRBV5-1	-	-	TRBJ1-1	15	CASSIRQDMNTEAFF	TGCGCCAGCAGCATCCGACAGGACATGAACACTGAAGCTTTCTTT
TRBV7-9	-	-	TRBJ2-5	16	CASSLGAGPSVETQYF	TGTGCCAGCAGCTTAGGGGCAGGGCCCAGCGTGGAGACCCAGTACTTC
TRBV4-1	-	TRBD1	TRBJ1-4	16	CASSLGSGTVNEKLFF	TGCGCCAGCAGCCTCGGATCCGGGACAGTAAATGAAAAACTGTTTTTT
TRBV10-2	-	-	TRBJ1-4	13	CASSEGRVEKLFF	TGCGCCAGCAGTGAAGGCAGGGTTGAAAAACTGTTTTTT
TRBV18	-	-	TRBJ1-5	14	CASSPVQGDQPQHF	TGTGCCAGCTCACCGGTTCAGGGTGATCAGCCCCAGCATTTT
TRBV5-1	once	-	TRBJ2-2	14	CASSVRVETGELFF	TGCGCCAGCAGTGTCAGGGTGGAGACCGGGGAGCTGTTTTTT
TRBV5-6	-	-	TRBJ2-1	15	CASSLRGGLYNEQFF	TGTGCCAGCAGCTTAAGGGGGGGCCTTTACAATGAGCAGTTCTTC
TRBV16	few	-	TRBJ1-2	15	CASSQYTGLAYGYTF	TGTGCCAGCAGCCAATATACGGGGTTGGCCTATGGCTACACCTTC
TRBV19	-	TRBD1	TRBJ1-4	14	CASSERGHREKLFF	TGTGCCAGTAGCGAGAGGGGGCACCGTGAAAAACTGTTTTTT
TRBV6-1	-	-	TRBJ2-4	15	CASSDVVERENIQYF	TGTGCCAGCAGTGATGTGGTTGAGAGGGAAAACATTCAGTACTTC
TRBV5-6	-	-	TRBJ1-1	13	CASRPDRNTEAFF	TGTGCCAGCAGACCTGACAGGAACACTGAAGCTTTCTTT
TRBV7-8	-	TRBD1	TRBJ1-5	16	CASSSRQGYSNQPQHF	TGTGCCAGCAGCTCAAGACAGGGTTATAGCAATCAGCCCCAGCATTTT
TRBV3-1/TRBV3-2	once	TRBD1	TRBJ2-2	16	CASSFAQGANTGELFF	TGTGCCAGCAGCTTCGCTCAGGGGGCGAACACCGGGGAGCTGTTTTTT
TRBV28	-	-	TRBJ2-7	13	CASSLSDYYEQYF	TGTGCCAGCAGTTTATCGGACTACTACGAGCAGTACTTC
TRBV2	-	-	TRBJ2-2	15	CASSSDRANTGELFF	TGTGCCAGCAGTTCCGACAGAGCGAACACCGGGGAGCTGTTTTTT
TRBV27	-	-	TRBJ1-5	15	CASSFRALNNQPQHF	TGTGCCAGCAGTTTCAGGGCCCTCAACAATCAGCCCCAGCATTTT
TRBV16	-	-	TRBJ1-5	15	CASSPQAGSNQPQHF	TGTGCCAGCAGCCCGCAGGCAGGGTCCAATCAGCCCCAGCATTTT
TRBV21-1	-	-	TRBJ1-5	14	CASSRKTGDQPQHF	TGTGCCAGCAGCAGGAAGACAGGGGATCAGCCCCAGCATTTT
TRBV19	-	-	TRBJ2-4	14	CATQQVGEVNIQYF	TGTGCCACTCAACAGGTTGGGGAAGTAAACATTCAGTACTTC
TRBV30	many	-	TRBJ1-1	14	CAWSVQGQYTEAFF	TGTGCCTGGAGTGTTCAGGGACAATACACTGAAGCTTTCTTT